Each of the 8 T cell receptor beta chains below was sequenced from the same sample in a study of T cells in Graves' hyperthyroidism and ophthalmopathy. What was amplified from RNA transcripts were TCR beta CDR3 regions. Carried out on the TCR CDR3, a first-round RT-PCR used the HTBI primer set. MiXCR, applied by TCRdb to the multiplex PCR reads, yields one record per CDR3 protein. The sample contains 270,000 or so distinct CDR3 sequences, less than 30% of which appear only once. The sequencing sample was made of blood. These receptors all come from a man between 40 and 49 years old with Graves' hyperthyroidism that later progressed to Graves' ophthalmopathy.

This clonotype was seen many times. The J gene is TRBJ2-7, the V gene TRBV6-2 or TRBV6-3; 10 positions agree with TRBD2. Germline loops: CDR1 MNHEY, CDR2 SVGEGT. The CDR3 is 16 residues long. The J segment lost 0 bases and the V segment lost 7 bases, leaving 9 bases of the junction unmatched. In DNA, the CDR3 is TGTGCCAGCACCTATTCCGGGACTAGCGACTCCTACGAGCAGTACTTC. It translates to CASTYSGTSDSYEQYF.

The chain recombines TRBV6-2 or TRBV6-3 with TRBJ2-7; 9 nucleotides agree with TRBD1. In germline, CDR1 is MNHEY, CDR2 SVGEGT. J lost 9 bases, V lost 8 bases, and 11 bases had no gene match. The CDR3 extends over 13 amino acids. The CDR3 reads CASRGDRVSAQYF. The CDR3 DNA is TGTGCCAGCCGAGGGGACAGGGTCTCGGCGCAGTACTTC.

Many counts were recorded for this clonotype. The chain carries TRBV27 and TRBJ1-1; D call uncertain. Germline CDR1 is MNHEY and CDR2 is SMNVEV (reference sequence). V was clipped by 8 bases and J by 2 bases, with 18 bases between them. The CDR3 consists of 15 residues. CDR3 protein: CASRPSTGFNTEAFF. Written as DNA, the CDR3 is TGTGCCAGCCGACCTTCAACTGGCTTTAACACTGAAGCTTTCTTT.

This clonotype was picked up many times. The chain is built from TRBV24-1 and TRBJ2-2; no definite D call. Germline assignment: CDR1 KGHDR and CDR2 SFDVKD. Trimming shortened V by 7 bases and J by 4 bases, and 3 bases separated the two germline ends. The CDR3 runs 11 residues. The CDR3 sequence: CATRGTGELFF. Written as DNA, the CDR3 is TGTGCCACCAGGGGCACCGGGGAGCTGTTTTTT.

In its sample, this clonotype was seen many times. V gene TRBV5-5 combines with J gene TRBJ1-6; TRBD1 is a possible D gene (5 bases). The CDR3 loop spans 14 amino acids. V lost 3 bases, J lost 8 bases, and 12 bases lay in between. Germline CDR1 is SGHKS and CDR2 is YYEKEE (reference sequence). The CDR3 protein is CASSSGHRDSPLHF. In DNA form, the CDR3 reads TGTGCCAGCAGCTCTGGACATCGGGATTCACCCCTCCACTTT. The whole variable domain, remainder taken from reference TRBV5-5 and TRBJ1-6, is DAGVTQSPTHLIKTRGQQVTLRCSPISGHKSVSWYQQVLGQGPQFIFQYYEKEERGRGNFPDRFSARQFPNYSSELNVNALLLGDSALYLCASSSGHRDSPLHFGNGTRLTVT.

In its sample, this clonotype was seen once. V and J are TRBV12-3 or TRBV12-4 and TRBJ2-7; no clear D. CDR3 length equals 11 residues. V shed 4 bases and J shed 9 bases, with 10 bases lying between them. The CDR3 coding sequence is TGTGCCAGCAGTTCTGAAACAGTGCAGTACTTC. This sequence encodes CASSSETVQYF.

This clonotype came up once. The V and J genes are TRBV6-5 and TRBJ2-5; D is unresolved. Trimming shortened V by 6 bases and J by 4 bases, and 9 bases separated the two germline ends. The CDR3 is 12 amino acids. From germline, CDR1 is MNHEY and CDR2 SVGAGI. This chain's CDR3 is CASSSPPETQYF. The CDR3 coding sequence is TGTGCCAGCAGCTCCCCCCCAGAGACCCAGTACTTC.

This clonotype was picked up a small number of times. The V call is TRBV4-2, the J call TRBJ2-7; 8 nucleotides match TRBD1. J lost 4 bases, V lost 3 bases, and 5 bases had no gene match. Germline values: CDR1 LGHNA, CDR2 YNFKEQ. The length of the CDR3 is 14 residues. The CDR3 here is CASSHEQGAYEQYF. As DNA, the CDR3 is TGTGCCAGCAGCCACGAGCAGGGGGCTTACGAGCAGTACTTC.